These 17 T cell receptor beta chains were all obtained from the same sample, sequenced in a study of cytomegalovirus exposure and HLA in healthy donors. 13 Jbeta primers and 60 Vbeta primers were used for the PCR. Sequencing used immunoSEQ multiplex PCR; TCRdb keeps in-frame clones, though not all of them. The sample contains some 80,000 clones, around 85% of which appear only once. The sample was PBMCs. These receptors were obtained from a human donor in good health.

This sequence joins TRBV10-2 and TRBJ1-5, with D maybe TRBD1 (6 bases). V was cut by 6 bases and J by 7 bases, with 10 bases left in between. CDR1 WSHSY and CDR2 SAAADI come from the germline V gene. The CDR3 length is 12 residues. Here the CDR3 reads CASRAGQQPQHF. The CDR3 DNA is TGCGCCAGCAGGGCCGGACAGCAGCCCCAGCATTTT.

CDR3 coding DNA: TGTGCCAGCAGCCTACTTACGGGGTCACCCCTCCACTTT. Its protein is CASSLLTGSPLHF. The rearrangement uses TRBV7-8 and TRBJ1-6; D is unresolved. The V and J ends lost 5 bases and 10 bases respectively, with 12 bases between them. CDR1 and CDR2 (germline): SGHVS, FQNEAQ. The CDR3 loop spans 13 amino acids.

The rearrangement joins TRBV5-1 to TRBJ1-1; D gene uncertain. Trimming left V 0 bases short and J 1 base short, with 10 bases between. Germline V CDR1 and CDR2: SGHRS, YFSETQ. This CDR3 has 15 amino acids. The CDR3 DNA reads TGCGCCAGCAGCTTGGGGAGGGCCGGGAACACTGAAGCTTTCTTT. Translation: CASSLGRAGNTEAFF.

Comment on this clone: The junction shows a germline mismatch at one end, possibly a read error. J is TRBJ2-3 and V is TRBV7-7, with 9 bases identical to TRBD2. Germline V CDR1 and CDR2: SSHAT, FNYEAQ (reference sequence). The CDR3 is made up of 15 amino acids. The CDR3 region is CASSLRGLAKDTQYF. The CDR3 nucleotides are TGTGCTAGCAGCTTAAGGGGACTAGCAAAAGATACGCAGTATTTT.

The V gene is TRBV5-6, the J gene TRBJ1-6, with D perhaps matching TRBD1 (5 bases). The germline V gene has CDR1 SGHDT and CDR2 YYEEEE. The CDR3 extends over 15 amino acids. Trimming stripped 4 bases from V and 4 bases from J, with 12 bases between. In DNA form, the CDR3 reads TGTGCCAGCAGCCCGTACGGGGGGTATAATTCACCCCTCCACTTT. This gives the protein CASSPYGGYNSPLHF. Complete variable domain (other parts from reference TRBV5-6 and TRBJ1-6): DAGVTQSPTHLIKTRGQQVTLRCSPKSGHDTVSWYQQALGQGPQFIFQYYEEEERQRGNFPDRFSGHQFPNYSSELNVNALLLGDSALYLCASSPYGGYNSPLHFGNGTRLTVT.

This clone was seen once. The CDR3 reads CASSQSRGGGTQYF. The DNA of the CDR3 is TGCGCCAGCAGCCAGAGTCGGGGGGGCGGGACCCAGTACTTC. V and J are TRBV4-3 and TRBJ2-5; 8 bases map to TRBD2. CDR1 and CDR2 from the germline V gene are LGHNA and YSLEER. The CDR3 consists of 14 residues. V lost 3 bases and J lost 7; bases outside the gene matches: 7.

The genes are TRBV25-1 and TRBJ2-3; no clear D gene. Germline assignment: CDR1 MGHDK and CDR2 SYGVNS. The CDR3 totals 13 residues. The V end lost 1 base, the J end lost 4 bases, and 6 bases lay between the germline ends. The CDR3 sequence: CASSESQSDTQYF. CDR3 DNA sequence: TGTGCCAGCAGTGAATCCCAGTCAGATACGCAGTATTTT.

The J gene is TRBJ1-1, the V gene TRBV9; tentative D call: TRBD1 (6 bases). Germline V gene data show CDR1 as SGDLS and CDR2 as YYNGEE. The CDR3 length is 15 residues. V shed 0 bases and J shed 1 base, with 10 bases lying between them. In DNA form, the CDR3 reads TGTGCCAGCAGCGTAGAACAGGGATCGAACACTGAAGCTTTCTTT. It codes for CASSVEQGSNTEAFF.

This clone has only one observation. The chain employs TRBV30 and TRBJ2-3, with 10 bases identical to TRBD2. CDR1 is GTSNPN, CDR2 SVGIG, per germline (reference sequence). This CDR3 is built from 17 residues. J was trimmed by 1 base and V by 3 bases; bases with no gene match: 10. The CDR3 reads CAWSAGVLAGGTDTQYF. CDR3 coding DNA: TGTGCCTGGAGCGCTGGGGTCCTAGCGGGGGGCACAGATACGCAGTATTTT.

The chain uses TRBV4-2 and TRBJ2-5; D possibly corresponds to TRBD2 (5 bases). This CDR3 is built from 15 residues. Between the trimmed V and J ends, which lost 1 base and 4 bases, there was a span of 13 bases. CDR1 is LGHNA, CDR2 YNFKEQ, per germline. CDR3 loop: CASSQVLGSTETQYF. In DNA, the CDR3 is TGTGCCAGCAGCCAAGTACTGGGGAGCACAGAGACCCAGTACTTC.

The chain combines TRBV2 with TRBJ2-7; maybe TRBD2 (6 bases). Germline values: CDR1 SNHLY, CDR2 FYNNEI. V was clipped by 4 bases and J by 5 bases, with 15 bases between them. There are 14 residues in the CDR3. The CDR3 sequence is CASSVGGGIDEQYF. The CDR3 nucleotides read TGTGCCAGCAGTGTGGGTGGGGGGATCGACGAGCAGTACTTC.

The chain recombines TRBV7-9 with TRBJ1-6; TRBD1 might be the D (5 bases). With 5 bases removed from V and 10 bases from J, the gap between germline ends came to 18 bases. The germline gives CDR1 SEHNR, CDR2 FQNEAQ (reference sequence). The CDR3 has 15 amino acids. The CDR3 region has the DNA TGTGCCAGCAGCCCTCCGGGACGGGGGATATCACCCCTCCACTTT. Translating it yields CASSPPGRGISPLHF. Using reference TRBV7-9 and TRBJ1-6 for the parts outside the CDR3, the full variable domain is DTGVSQNPRHKITKRGQNVTFRCDPISEHNRLYWYRQTLGQGPEFLTYFQNEAQLEKSRLLSDRFSAERPKGSFSTLEIQRTEQGDSAMYLCASSPPGRGISPLHFGNGTRLTVT.

CDR3 in DNA: TGTGCCAGCAGCTTGACGGGGACGGGGGGGTATGGCTACACCTTC. It codes for CASSLTGTGGYGYTF. The gene calls are TRBV7-8 and TRBJ1-2; perhaps TRBD1 as D (5 bases). The CDR3 has 15 residues. Germline V lookup: CDR1 SGHVS, CDR2 FQNEAQ. V gave up 3 bases and J gave up 5 bases, with 16 bases separating them.

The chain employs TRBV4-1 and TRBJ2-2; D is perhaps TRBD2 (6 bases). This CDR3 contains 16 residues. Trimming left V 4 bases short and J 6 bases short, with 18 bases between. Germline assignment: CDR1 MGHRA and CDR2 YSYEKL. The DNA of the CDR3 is TGCGCCAGCAGCCCCCCACTAGCCCTCGCCTCCGGGGAGCTGTTTTTT. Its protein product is CASSPPLALASGELFF.

The CDR3 sequence: CASNEGMNTEAFF. In DNA, the CDR3 is TGCGCCAGCAACGAGGGAATGAACACTGAAGCTTTCTTT. This chain uses TRBV10-1 with TRBJ1-1; D gene ambiguous. The CDR3 contains 13 residues. Germline V gives CDR1 WNHNN, CDR2 SYGVQD (reference sequence). The V and J ends lost 7 bases and 0 bases respectively, with 9 bases between them.

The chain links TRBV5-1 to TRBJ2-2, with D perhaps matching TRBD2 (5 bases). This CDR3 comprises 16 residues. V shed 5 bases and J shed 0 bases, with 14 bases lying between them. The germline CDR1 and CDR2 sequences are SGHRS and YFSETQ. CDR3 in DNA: TGCGCCAGCAGTCTGGAGGCAGGACCGAACACCGGGGAGCTGTTTTTT. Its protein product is CASSLEAGPNTGELFF.

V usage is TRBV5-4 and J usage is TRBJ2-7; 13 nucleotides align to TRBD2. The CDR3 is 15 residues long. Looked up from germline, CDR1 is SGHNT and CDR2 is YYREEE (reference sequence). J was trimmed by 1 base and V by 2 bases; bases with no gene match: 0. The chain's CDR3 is CASSLLAGGSYEQYF. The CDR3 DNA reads TGTGCCAGCAGCTTACTAGCGGGGGGGTCCTACGAGCAGTACTTC.